This T cell receptor beta chain was identified during a study of blood T cell repertoires in COVID-19. Study background: The origin of the acute and convalescent COVID-19 samples was the United States, Italy and Spain.

The data were produced by immunoSEQ multiplex PCR, yet TCRdb's version contains in-frame clones alone and is incomplete. The sample holds approximately 90,000 clones, about 80% seen once. The CDR3 is 15 residues long. V gave up 4 bases and J gave up 2 bases; unmatched junction bases: 5. Germline CDR1 KGHSH, CDR2 LQKENI. The clonotype comes from a woman at least 80 years old with acute or convalescent COVID-19. The V gene is TRBV18, the J gene TRBJ2-7; TRBD2 aligns across 10 bases. The source material was peripheral blood. In DNA form, the CDR3 reads TGTGCCAGCTCACAGACTACTAGCGGGACCTACGAGCAGTACTTC. Its translation is CASSQTTSGTYEQYF.